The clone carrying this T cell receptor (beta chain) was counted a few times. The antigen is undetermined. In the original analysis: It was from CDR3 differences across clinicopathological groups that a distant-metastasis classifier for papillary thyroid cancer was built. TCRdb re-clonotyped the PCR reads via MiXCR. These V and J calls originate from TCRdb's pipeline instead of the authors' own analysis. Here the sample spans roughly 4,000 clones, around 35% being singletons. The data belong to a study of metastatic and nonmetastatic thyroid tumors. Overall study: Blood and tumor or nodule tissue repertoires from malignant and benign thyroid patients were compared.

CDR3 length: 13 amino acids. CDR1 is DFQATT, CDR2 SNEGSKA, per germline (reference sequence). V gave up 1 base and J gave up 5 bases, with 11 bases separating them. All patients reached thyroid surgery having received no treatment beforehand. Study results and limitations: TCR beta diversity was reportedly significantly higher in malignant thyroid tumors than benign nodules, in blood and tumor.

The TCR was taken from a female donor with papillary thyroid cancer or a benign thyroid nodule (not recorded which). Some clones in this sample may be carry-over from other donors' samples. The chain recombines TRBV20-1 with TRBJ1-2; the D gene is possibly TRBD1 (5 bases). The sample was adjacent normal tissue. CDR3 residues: CSARGNRLYGYTF. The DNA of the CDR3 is TGCAGTGCTAGAGGGAACAGGCTGTATGGCTACACCTTC.